These 25 T cell receptor beta chains came from one sample sequenced in a study of T-cell memory formation after mild COVID-19. TCRdb analysed the 5' RACE reads with MiXCR anew, one entry per CDR3 protein. The table records about 280,000 distinct CDR3 sequences, roughly 8% of them present only once. Sequencing was performed on PBMCs or a T cell subset sorted from them (not recorded which). These receptors were taken from a man aged 18-30 years who had mild COVID-19 (a few samples of this study predate the infection). Cell type and time point are not known.

This clonotype was detected only a few times. The V call is TRBV6-1, the J call TRBJ2-1, with 7 bases matching TRBD2. CDR3 length equals 16 residues. CDR1 and CDR2 from the germline V gene are MNHNS and SASEGT. The ends lost 4 bases at V and 1 base at J; junction bases unmatched: 7. The CDR3 sequence: CASSGLGRGSYNEQFF. The CDR3 bases are TGTGCCAGCAGTGGATTGGGGAGGGGTTCCTACAATGAGCAGTTCTTC.

This clonotype showed up just a few times. The chain has TRBV12-3 or TRBV12-4 and TRBJ1-5; no reliable D call. This CDR3 is built from 13 residues. V lost 6 bases and J lost 5, with 11 bases in between. CDR3 region: CASSSRSDQPQHF. DNA for the CDR3: TGTGCCAGCAGCTCCCGGAGTGATCAGCCCCAGCATTTT.

The genes are TRBV5-1 and TRBJ1-1; D is unclear. CDR3 length equals 13 residues. The V and J ends lost 7 bases and 6 bases respectively, with 16 bases between them. Germline CDR1 and CDR2: SGHRS and YFSETQ. The CDR3 sequence: CASSLGGIAEAFF. For the CDR3, the DNA is TGCGCCAGCTCCCTCGGAGGTATAGCTGAAGCTTTCTTT.

This clonotype has a count of ten or more. The chain combines TRBV20-1 with TRBJ2-5; no firm D call. V shed 6 bases and J shed 2 bases, with 13 bases lying between them. The length of the CDR3 is 13 residues. The germline V gene has CDR1 DFQATT and CDR2 SNEGSKA (reference sequence). The chain's CDR3 is CSARDAEQETQYF. CDR3 DNA sequence: TGCAGTGCCCGAGACGCAGAACAAGAGACCCAGTACTTC.

The CDR3 region is CASSSSWKTDTQYF. In DNA form, the CDR3 reads TGTGCCAGCAGCTCCAGCTGGAAGACAGATACGCAGTATTTT. J is TRBJ2-3 and V is TRBV6-2 or TRBV6-3; D is uncertain. V lost 6 bases and J 3 bases, leaving 13 bases between the germline ends. In germline, CDR1 is MNHEY, CDR2 SVGEGT. The CDR3 consists of 14 residues.

The CDR3 protein is CASSSYGLGEAETQYF. In DNA form, the CDR3 reads TGTGCCAGCAGTTCATATGGACTCGGGGAGGCAGAGACCCAGTACTTC. The rearrangement links TRBV12-3 or TRBV12-4 to TRBJ2-5, with a weak D call TRBD2 (6 bases). V was trimmed by 4 bases and J by 4 bases, leaving 19 bases between them. The CDR3 consists of 16 residues.

V usage is TRBV7-2 and J usage is TRBJ2-5, with D tentatively TRBD1 or TRBD2 (5 bases each). CDR3 length: 14 residues. Germline values: CDR1 SGHTA, CDR2 FQGNSA. Trimming removed 3 bases at V and 3 bases at J, with 11 bases between. CDR3 region: CASSFGLGEETQYF. The CDR3 coding sequence is TGTGCCAGCAGCTTCGGGCTGGGGGAAGAGACCCAGTACTTC.

This clonotype was detected a few times. This rearrangement joins TRBV29-1 to TRBJ2-3; 7 bases match TRBD1. V was clipped by 4 bases and J by 5 bases; unmatched bases: 12. Germline CDR1 SQVTM, CDR2 ANQGSEA. There are 15 residues in the CDR3. CDR3 in DNA: TGCAGCGTTGGGACGACAGGGTCGATTGGAGATACGCAGTATTTT. Its protein product is CSVGTTGSIGDTQYF.

The J gene is TRBJ2-2, the V gene TRBV2, with a possible D match to TRBD2 (5 bases). Germline loops: CDR1 SNHLY, CDR2 FYNNEI. Trimming shortened V by 3 bases and J by 1 base, and 12 bases separated the two germline ends. The length of the CDR3 is 16 residues. CDR3 residues: CASSDRRTLNTGELFF. The CDR3 nucleotides read TGTGCCAGCAGTGACAGGAGGACCTTGAACACCGGGGAGCTGTTTTTT.

The gene calls are TRBV7-2 and TRBJ2-3, with D unclear. V was clipped by 5 bases and J by 5 bases, with 11 bases between them. This CDR3 has 13 amino acids. Germline V CDR1 and CDR2: SGHTA, FQGNSA. CDR3 in amino acids: CASSPQMEDTQYF. The CDR3 bases are TGTGCCAGCAGCCCCCAGATGGAAGATACGCAGTATTTT.

The V and J genes are TRBV24-1 and TRBJ2-3; no reliable D call. This CDR3 has 13 amino acids. Germline CDR1 and CDR2: KGHDR and SFDVKD. V was pared by 9 bases and J by 0 bases, with 9 bases between. The CDR3 spells CATAPLSTDTQYF. The CDR3, as DNA: TGTGCCACCGCGCCACTTAGCACAGATACGCAGTATTTT.

This clonotype was found many times. J is TRBJ2-3 and V is TRBV5-1; TRBD1 matches 10 bases. The CDR3 has 14 amino acids. The junction had 4 bases not matched to a gene; V was cut back by 4 bases and J by 5 bases. Germline V gene data show CDR1 as SGHRS and CDR2 as YFSETQ. CDR3 sequence reads: CASSPDRGKDTQYF. CDR3 bases: TGCGCCAGCAGCCCGGACAGGGGGAAAGATACGCAGTATTTT.

V usage is TRBV24-1 and J usage is TRBJ2-3; 8 bases match TRBD1. Germline CDR1 reads KGHDR; CDR2 reads SFDVKD. CDR3 length: 16 amino acids. The V and J ends lost 4 bases and 1 base, in that order; junction bases with no gene match: 6. The CDR3, as DNA: TGTGCCACCAGTGACCGACAGGGGTTGCGCACAGATACGCAGTATTTT. This gives the protein CATSDRQGLRTDTQYF.

This rearrangement joins TRBV7-9 to TRBJ2-1; 9 bases are a match to TRBD2. V was clipped by 0 bases and J by 2 bases; unmatched bases: 2. CDR3 size: 16 residues. Per germline, CDR1 SEHNR and CDR2 FQNEAQ (reference sequence). The CDR3 DNA reads TGTGCCAGCAGCTTAGCCCTAGCGGGGCCCTACAATGAGCAGTTCTTC. Amino acids: CASSLALAGPYNEQFF.

This clonotype was detected only a few times. The chain combines TRBV6-1 with TRBJ1-2; a possible D gene is TRBD1 (5 bases). The CDR3 has 11 residues. Trimming took 7 bases from V and 12 from J, leaving 15 bases between them. Looked up from germline, CDR1 is MNHNS and CDR2 is SASEGT. The CDR3 DNA follows: TGTGCCAGCACCCGGCGGGGGAAAGACACCTTC. It specifies CASTRRGKDTF.

This clonotype appeared a few times. This chain links TRBV11-2 with TRBJ2-3; 7 nucleotides match TRBD2. Germline loops: CDR1 SGHAT, CDR2 FQNNGV. The CDR3 spans 18 residues. V shed 8 bases, J shed 0 bases, and the junction held 17 bases outside the gene matches. CDR3 region: CASRPQRGPETSTDTQYF. CDR3 coding DNA: TGTGCCAGCCGTCCCCAGCGGGGCCCGGAGACTAGCACAGATACGCAGTATTTT.

This chain links TRBV5-1 with TRBJ1-3; no clear D. The V end was cut by 5 bases, the J end by 5 bases, with 11 bases between. The CDR3 sequence is 13 residues long. CDR1 and CDR2 (germline): SGHRS, YFSETQ. In nucleotides, the CDR3 is TGCGCCAGCAGTTTCGACGCAAGAAACACCATATATTTT. It codes for CASSFDARNTIYF.

This clonotype has more than one count but fewer than ten. The genes are TRBV20-1 and TRBJ1-5; D might be TRBD1 (6 bases). Deletions cut 0 bases from V and 2 bases from J, with 14 bases between. CDR1 is DFQATT and CDR2 is SNEGSKA in the germline V gene (reference sequence). The CDR3 covers 16 residues. The CDR3, as DNA: TGCAGTGCTAGAGATCTAGGGGGAGGGGGCAATCAGCCCCAGCATTTT. It yields the protein CSARDLGGGGNQPQHF.

This clonotype was counted a few times. This chain links TRBV28 with TRBJ2-2; 7 bases agree with TRBD1. The CDR3 is made up of 14 amino acids. V lost 6 bases, J lost 6 bases, and 7 bases stayed unmatched. Germline V gene lookup returns CDR1 MDHEN and CDR2 SYDVKM. The CDR3 bases are TGTGCCAGCAGGACGAACAGGGGCGCCGGGGAGCTGTTTTTT. Translation: CASRTNRGAGELFF.

This clonotype has a count of ten or more. The rearrangement links TRBV29-1 to TRBJ2-7; D tentatively reads TRBD1 or TRBD2 (5 bases each). The CDR3 extends over 10 amino acids. V lost 6 bases and J 5 bases, leaving 8 bases between the germline ends. CDR1 is SQVTM, CDR2 ANQGSEA, per germline. CDR3 bases: TGCAGCGTGGGGACGGACGAGCAGTACTTC. Translating gives CSVGTDEQYF.

Only a few counts were recorded for this clonotype. The chain links TRBV7-2 to TRBJ1-5, with 7 bases fitting TRBD1. The V gene's germline CDR1 is SGHTA and CDR2 FQGNSA. The CDR3 is made up of 15 amino acids. V lost 2 bases, J lost 6 bases, and 7 bases stayed unmatched. CDR3 residues: CASSLQGGISQPQHF. Here the CDR3 DNA reads TGTGCCAGCAGCTTACAGGGGGGGATCAGTCAGCCCCAGCATTTT.

This clonotype was recorded many times. The chain joins TRBV9 to TRBJ2-2; D is ambiguous. Per the germline V gene, CDR1 is SGDLS and CDR2 is YYNGEE. The CDR3 extends over 14 amino acids. Trimming took 3 bases from V and 5 from J, leaving 11 bases between them. The CDR3 here is CASSDRRETGELFF. CDR3 DNA sequence: TGTGCCAGCAGCGACCGTAGAGAAACCGGGGAGCTGTTTTTT.

This clonotype has a count of ten or more. CDR3 region: CAWSVRGISYF. CDR3 nucleotides: TGTGCCTGGAGTGTACGGGGGATCTCGTACTTC. The chain recombines TRBV30 with TRBJ2-7; D might be TRBD2 (6 bases). Trimming shortened V by 0 bases and J by 12 bases, and 12 bases separated the two germline ends. The CDR3 runs to 11 residues. The germline CDR1 and CDR2 sequences are GTSNPN and SVGIG (reference sequence).

The chain employs TRBV7-2 and TRBJ2-3; tentatively, D is TRBD1 or TRBD2 (5 bases each). The CDR3 totals 13 residues. The ends were cut back, 3 bases at V and 6 bases at J, with 10 bases in the middle. CDR1 and CDR2 from the germline V gene are SGHTA and FQGNSA. CDR3 in DNA: TGTGCCAGCAGCTTGGGACCGGCCGATACGCAGTATTTT. Translation gives CASSLGPADTQYF.

This chain links TRBV12-5 with TRBJ2-3; 7 bases fit TRBD1. The CDR3 length is 15 residues. Losses at the gene ends were 6 bases for V and 3 bases for J; bases not matched to a gene: 9. Germline assignment: CDR1 LGHNT and CDR2 FRNRAP. In DNA, the CDR3 is TGTGCTAGTGGCGAACTAGGGGGCTGGACAGATACGCAGTATTTT. It codes for CASGELGGWTDTQYF.